These T cell receptor beta chains were read from a single sample in a study of graft-versus-host responses after intestinal transplantation. Libraries were prepared by immunoSEQ multiplex PCR; TCRdb keeps only in-frame clonotypes and omits some of them. This table holds 13,000 to 15,000 clones, roughly two thirds found once. The source material was ileum tissue, sampled approximately 700 days after intestinal transplantation. The receptor set was obtained from a human patient who received an intestinal transplant, so some T cells may come from the graft donor. Each CDR3 is given with its conserved first and last residue. Each record gives: J gene, clone size, D gene, V gene, CDR3 protein, CDR3 DNA. A D gene is named only where the DNA matches it firmly. Clone sizes are given selectively: once, few, many, or a class where the clone is expanded.

TRBJ2-7	.	TRBD1	TRBV5-6	CASSLQGTYYYEQYF	TGTGCCAGCAGCTTACAGGGGACCTATTACTACGAGCAGTACTTC
TRBJ2-3	.	.	TRBV4-1	CASSQLEAFKDTQYF	TGCGCCAGCAGCCAATTGGAGGCGTTTAAAGATACGCAGTATTTT
TRBJ2-1	.	TRBD1	TRBV13	CASSLWTGGYNEQFF	TGTGCCAGCAGCTTATGGACAGGGGGCTACAATGAGCAGTTCTTC
TRBJ1-4	.	.	TRBV30	CAWGDGTINEKLFF	TGTGCCTGGGGGGACGGGACAATTAATGAAAAACTGTTTTTT
TRBJ1-6	few	TRBD1	TRBV19	CASSRDRSNSPLHF	TGTGCCAGTAGTAGGGACAGATCTAATTCACCCCTCCACTTT
TRBJ2-3	.	TRBD1	TRBV4-3	CASSQADRATDTQYF	TGCGCCAGCAGCCAAGCTGACAGGGCGACAGATACGCAGTATTTT
TRBJ2-1	.	.	TRBV10-1	CASSARDKFSYNEQFF	TGCGCCAGCAGTGCCCGGGACAAATTTTCCTACAATGAGCAGTTCTTC
TRBJ2-2	.	.	TRBV7-2	CASSWREFGTGELFF	TGTGCCAGCAGCTGGAGGGAGTTCGGCACCGGGGAGCTGTTTTTT
TRBJ1-1	.	TRBD1	TRBV7-9	CASSWITGGAEAFF	TGTGCCAGCAGCTGGATAACAGGGGGCGCTGAAGCTTTCTTT
TRBJ1-4	few	.	TRBV2	CASVKQEINEKLFF	TGTGCCAGCGTTAAACAGGAGATTAATGAAAAACTGTTTTTT
TRBJ1-3	.	.	TRBV7-6	CASSQKVGGDSGNTIYF	TGTGCCAGCAGCCAAAAGGTCGGGGGGGACTCTGGAAACACCATATATTTT
TRBJ2-7	.	.	TRBV20-1	CSARTGYEQYF	TGCAGTGCTAGGACGGGGTACGAGCAGTACTTC
TRBJ2-7	once	.	TRBV9	CASSVGLTAPEQYF	TGTGCCAGCAGCGTAGGACTGACGGCGCCCGAGCAGTACTTC
TRBJ2-3	.	TRBD2	TRBV10-2	CASSGTSGGADTQYF	TGCGCCAGCAGTGGGACTAGCGGGGGGGCAGATACGCAGTATTTT
TRBJ2-1	once	.	TRBV4-3	CASSERGPRRGPSGGKPNEQFF	TGCGCCAGCAGCGAAAGGGGGCCTCGACGGGGACCAAGCGGGGGAAAACCTAATGAGCAGTTCTTC
TRBJ2-7	.	TRBD2	TRBV5-5	CASSFGGGSYEQYF	TGTGCCAGCAGCTTCGGCGGGGGATCCTACGAGCAGTACTTC
TRBJ1-1	.	TRBD1	TRBV7-9	CASSFQGALTEAFF	TGTGCCAGCAGCTTTCAGGGGGCGCTAACTGAAGCTTTCTTT
TRBJ2-3	once	.	TRBV29-1	CSVEGGLELLDTQYF	TGCAGCGTTGAAGGGGGACTGGAACTCTTAGATACGCAGTATTTT
TRBJ1-2	few	TRBD1	TRBV11-3	CASSLKTGTYGYTF	TGTGCCAGCAGCTTAAAGACAGGGACTTATGGCTACACCTTC
TRBJ2-2	.	.	TRBV11-3	CASSALLAGELFF	TGTGCCAGCAGCGCACTACTAGCTGGGGAGCTGTTTTTT
TRBJ2-7	.	TRBD2	TRBV7-2	CASSSPSGVPYEQYF	TGTGCCAGCAGCTCCCCTAGCGGGGTACCCTACGAGCAGTACTTC
TRBJ2-4	.	TRBD2	TRBV14	CASSPAGGLAKNIQYF	TGTGCCAGCAGCCCAGCGGGGGGGCTAGCCAAAAACATTCAGTACTTC
TRBJ1-5	.	.	TRBV5-6	CASSFHNQPQHF	TGTGCCAGCAGCTTCCACAATCAGCCCCAGCATTTT
TRBJ1-2	.	.	TRBV9	CASSVGGGDEDGYTF	TGTGCCAGCAGCGTAGGGGGAGGGGATGAGGATGGCTACACCTTC
TRBJ1-3	.	.	TRBV4-3	CASSQDGEGTGNTIYF	TGCGCCAGCAGCCAAGATGGGGAGGGAACTGGAAACACCATATATTTT
TRBJ1-1	.	.	TRBV30	CAWRIYGRSANTEAFF	TGTGCCTGGCGTATTTATGGCAGGTCAGCAAACACTGAAGCTTTCTTT
TRBJ2-1	.	TRBD2	TRBV5-1	CASSLNPAGGPYNEQFF	TGCGCCAGCAGCCTCAACCCAGCGGGGGGGCCTTACAATGAGCAGTTCTTC
TRBJ1-4	.	.	TRBV18	CASSPQGNEKLFF	TGTGCCAGCTCACCACAGGGGAATGAAAAACTGTTTTTT
TRBJ1-1	.	TRBD1	TRBV6-5	CASSSGTVAEAFF	TGTGCCAGCAGTTCCGGGACAGTGGCTGAAGCTTTCTTT
TRBJ1-3	.	.	TRBV6-6	CASSVDSRNTIYF	TGTGCCAGCTCCGTTGACAGCCGAAACACCATATATTTT
TRBJ1-1	.	.	TRBV6-1	CASSQGRITEAFF	TGTGCCAGCAGTCAGGGGAGAATCACTGAAGCTTTCTTT
TRBJ2-2	.	TRBD1	TRBV9	CASSVVQGAGELFF	TGTGCCAGCAGCGTAGTACAGGGGGCCGGGGAGCTGTTTTTT
TRBJ1-4	.	TRBD1	TRBV19	CASSMVQGTATNEKLFF	TGTGCCAGTAGTATGGTACAGGGGACCGCAACTAATGAAAAACTGTTTTTT
TRBJ2-5	.	TRBD2	TRBV9	CAIERGELRQGWPYQETQYF	TGTGCCATCGAACGGGGGGAACTACGGCAGGGCTGGCCGTACCAAGAGACCCAGTACTTC
TRBJ1-2	.	.	TRBV27	CASSPDRGLRYGYTF	TGTGCCAGCAGTCCTGATCGGGGTTTGCGCTATGGCTACACCTTC
TRBJ2-7	few	.	TRBV5-1	CASSLGPPGNYEQYF	TGCGCCAGCAGCTTGGGGCCACCGGGAAACTACGAGCAGTACTTC
TRBJ1-2	.	TRBD1	TRBV10-3	CAIRRQGVRYGYTF	TGTGCCATCAGGAGACAGGGGGTCCGCTATGGCTACACCTTC
TRBJ2-5	.	TRBD2	TRBV30	CACRPGGPRETQYF	TGTGCCTGCCGACCGGGGGGGCCTAGGGAGACCCAGTACTTC
TRBJ2-2	few	TRBD2	TRBV6-5	CASSSGGATGELFF	TGTGCCAGCAGTAGCGGGGGGGCCACCGGGGAGCTGTTTTTT
TRBJ2-7	.	.	TRBV21-1	CASSKEAGQGCEQYF	TGTGCCAGCAGCAAAGAAGCGGGACAGGGTTGCGAGCAGTACTTC
TRBJ2-7	.	TRBD2	TRBV7-2	CASSLQSGGAHEQYF	TGTGCCAGCAGCTTACAATCCGGGGGGGCCCACGAGCAGTACTTC
TRBJ2-3	.	.	TRBV5-1	CASSLTAVPTDTQYF	TGCGCCAGCAGCCTGACAGCAGTCCCCACAGATACGCAGTATTTT
TRBJ2-7	few	.	TRBV9	CASSVGETRYEQYF	TGTGCCAGCAGCGTAGGGGAGACTCGCTACGAGCAGTACTTC
TRBJ2-2	.	TRBD1	TRBV2	CASKRSPLGQGNTGELFF	TGTGCCAGCAAAAGGAGTCCGCTGGGACAGGGGAACACCGGGGAGCTGTTTTTT
TRBJ2-7	.	.	TRBV4-3	CASSQDRQADNTYEQYF	TGCGCCAGCAGCCAAGATCGTCAGGCGGACAACACCTACGAGCAGTACTTC
TRBJ2-2	.	.	TRBV7-9	CASSSPGAGEGELFF	TGTGCCAGCAGCTCCCCTGGGGCAGGGGAGGGGGAGCTGTTTTTT
TRBJ2-5	.	.	TRBV25-1	CASSESREKQETQYF	TGTGCCAGCAGTGAATCCAGGGAAAAACAAGAGACCCAGTACTTC